Detailed here is one T cell receptor beta chain. It has no known antigen specificity. No clone much larger than this one lies a single base away; base qualities are absent. The entry originates in a study of OX40 agonist ivuxolimab in advanced cancers. The study in broad terms: The costimulatory receptor OX40 (CD134) was targeted by ivuxolimab, a fully human IgG2 agonistic monoclonal antibody. Prior anti-PD-1, anti-PD-L1 or anti-CTLA-4 therapy was permitted, and approximately 40% of dose-escalation patients had received checkpoint inhibitors. In the dose-escalation cohort, nearly 85% of patients were male, and the mean age was around 65 years with a range of roughly 23 to 79. Intravenous ivuxolimab was administered to patients every 2 weeks at six dose levels: 0.01, 0.1, 0.3, 1.5, 3 and 10 mg/kg. Three dose-escalation patients achieved partial responses, one with hepatocellular carcinoma and two with cutaneous melanoma. The paper covers the monotherapy dose-escalation part of the phase I ivuxolimab trial, which included N of about 50 patients. Among the roughly 52 dose-escalation patients, approximately 20 had hepatocellular carcinoma, roughly 15 melanoma, 9 renal cell carcinoma and 9 head and neck cancer. The point of sequencing TCRbeta in the periphery was to test whether ivuxolimab changed TCR sequence diversity and drove clonal T-cell expansion.

The CDR3 runs 15 residues from the cysteine to the phenylalanine. Here the CDR3 DNA is all that survives: 45 bases in frame from base 1. Per the germline V gene, MDHEN is the CDR1 and SYDVKM is the CDR2. The germline V end is reduced by 3 bases and the J end by 3 bases; junction bases left unmatched: 3. The trial excluded patients who had a history of autoimmune disease or were on systemic immunosuppression. In every dose cohort, peripheral blood was drawn for TCR sequencing at baseline, cycle 4 day 1, and cycle 7 day 1. Samples came from an open-label, multicenter, first-in-human phase I dose-escalation trial of ivuxolimab. Adults with locally advanced or metastatic melanoma, renal cell carcinoma, hepatocellular carcinoma or head and neck squamous cell carcinoma were enrolled in the trial. Before TCR sequencing, CD4+ and CD8+ T cells were separately sorted from peripheral blood. To sequence the TCRbeta CDR3 region, genomic DNA was isolated from the sorted cells. The immunoSEQ Assay was used to sequence the TCRbeta CDR3 regions. TCRdb carries this immuneACCESS record with in-frame sequences only. Its versions omit some clonotypes, under half of them owing to an unresolved V gene in the studies checked, with the rest unexplained. Recorded for this sample are 75,000 to 100,000 clones; 90% to 95% of them occurred a single time. The ten biggest clones cover 0.31% of the sample.

Here is what the overall study found, with its caveats: At doses of 0.1 to 3.0 mg/kg, clonal expansion of both CD4+ and CD8+ T cells in blood was seen between baseline and week 6. Partial responders in the 0.1-3.0 mg/kg groups had among the lowest normalized peripheral clonal expansion, especially among CD8+ T cells. The antigen specificity of the clonally expanded peripheral T cells was not determined. Low levels of normalized T-cell clonal expansion were also seen in some patients who did not respond. After ivuxolimab, expanded clones were on average more numerous among CD8+ T cells than among CD4+ T cells.

This sample comprised CD4+ or CD8+ T cells sorted from blood, obtained in a trial of the OX40 agonist ivuxolimab. This sequence originates from an adult with an advanced solid tumor such as melanoma, head and neck, liver or kidney cancer. The sequence joins TRBV28 to TRBJ1-5; 9 nucleotides in the junction match TRBD1. The CDR3 sequence is CASSFGQGYNQPQHF. The DNA sequence reads TGTGCCAGCAGTTTTGGACAGGGGTACAATCAGCCCCAGCATTTT.